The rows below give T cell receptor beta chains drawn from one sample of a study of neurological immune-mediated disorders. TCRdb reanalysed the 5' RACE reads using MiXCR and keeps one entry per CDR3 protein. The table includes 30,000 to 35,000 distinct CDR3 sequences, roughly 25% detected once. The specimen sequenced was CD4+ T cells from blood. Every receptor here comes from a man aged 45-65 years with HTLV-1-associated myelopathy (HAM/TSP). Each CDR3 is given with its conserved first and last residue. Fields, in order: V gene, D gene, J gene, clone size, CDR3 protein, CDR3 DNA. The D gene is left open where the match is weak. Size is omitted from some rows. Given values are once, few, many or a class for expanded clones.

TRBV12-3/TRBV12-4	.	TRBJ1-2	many	CASSSGTPPGYTF	TGTGCCAGCAGTTCGGGGACTCCTCCCGGCTACACCTTC
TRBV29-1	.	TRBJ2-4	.	CSVLGQFTFFGPGTNIQYF	.
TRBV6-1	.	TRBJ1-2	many	CASSATRRRGYGYTF	TGTGCCAGCAGTGCTACAAGGCGCAGGGGCTATGGCTACACCTTC
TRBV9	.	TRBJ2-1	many	CASSPNLGGPATRSSYNEQFF	TGTGCCAGCAGCCCAAACTTGGGGGGACCCGCTACCAGGAGCTCCTACAATGAGCAGTTCTTC
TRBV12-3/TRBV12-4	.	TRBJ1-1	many	CASSLQHASTEAFF	TGTGCCAGCAGTCTTCAACATGCGTCCACTGAAGCTTTCTTT
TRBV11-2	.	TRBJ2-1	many	CASSQGGSYNEQFF	TGTGCCAGCAGCCAGGGGGGCTCCTACAATGAGCAGTTCTTC
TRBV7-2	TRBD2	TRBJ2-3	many	CASSSQRGHQGTDTQYF	TGTGCCAGCAGCTCCCAGCGGGGCCATCAAGGAACAGATACGCAGTATTTT
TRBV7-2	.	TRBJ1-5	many	CASSSNRGGAGQPQHF	TGTGCCAGCAGCTCTAATAGGGGGGGGGCAGGGCAGCCCCAGCATTTT
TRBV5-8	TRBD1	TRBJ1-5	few	CASTGQGLSNQPQHF	TGTGCCAGCACCGGACAGGGTTTAAGCAATCAGCCCCAGCATTTT
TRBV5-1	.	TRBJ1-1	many	CASSSHYVPSATEAFF	TGCGCCAGCAGCTCCCATTATGTCCCGTCAGCTACTGAAGCTTTCTTT
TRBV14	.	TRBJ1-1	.	CASSQDDRAGEAFF	TGTGCCAGCAGCCAAGATGACCGGGCCGGGGAAGCTTTCTTT
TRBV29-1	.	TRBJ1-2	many	CSGGGPNGYTF	TGCAGCGGCGGGGGTCCCAATGGCTACACCTTC
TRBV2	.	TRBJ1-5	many	CASSEPKGFGIGPQHF	TGTGCCAGCAGTGAACCGAAGGGATTCGGCATCGGGCCCCAGCATTTT
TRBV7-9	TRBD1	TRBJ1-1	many	CASSLTQGEAFF	TGTGCCAGCAGCCTCACCCAGGGGGAGGCTTTCTTT
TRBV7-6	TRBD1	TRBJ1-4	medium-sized	CASSPRTGGEKLFF	TGTGCCAGCAGCCCGCGGACAGGGGGCGAAAAACTGTTTTTT
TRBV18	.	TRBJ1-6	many	CASSNRQDSPLHF	TGTGCCAGCTCCAACAGGCAGGATTCACCCCTCCACTTT
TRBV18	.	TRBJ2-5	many	CASSRDRQETQYF	TGTGCCAGCTCCCGGGACCGCCAAGAGACCCAGTACTTC
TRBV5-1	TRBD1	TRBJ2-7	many	CASNSGTGSYEQYF	TGCGCCAGCAACTCCGGGACAGGGTCCTACGAGCAGTACTTC
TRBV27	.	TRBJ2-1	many	CASSERPHSSSYNEQFF	TGTGCCAGCAGTGAACGACCCCATTCTAGCTCCTACAATGAGCAGTTCTTC
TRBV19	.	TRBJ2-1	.	CASSLQHGEQFF	TGTGCCAGTAGTCTCCAACACGGTGAGCAGTTCTTC
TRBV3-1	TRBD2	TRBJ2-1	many	CASSRAGGRDEQFF	TGTGCCAGCAGTCGGGCGGGGGGGCGCGATGAGCAGTTCTTC
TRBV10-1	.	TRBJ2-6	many	CTSSESYAAGTSGANVLTF	TGCACCAGCAGTGAGTCATATGCGGCAGGGACTTCTGGGGCCAACGTCCTGACTTTC
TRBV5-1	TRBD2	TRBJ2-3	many	CASSLASGGDTQYF	TGCGCCAGCAGCTTGGCTAGCGGAGGTGATACGCAGTATTTT
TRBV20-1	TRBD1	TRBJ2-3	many	CSAPDRNAHTQYF	TGCAGTGCCCCGGACAGGAATGCCCATACGCAGTATTTT
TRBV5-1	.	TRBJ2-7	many	CASSPGFSVSYYEQYF	TGCGCCAGCAGCCCGGGGTTTTCCGTCTCCTACTACGAGCAGTACTTC